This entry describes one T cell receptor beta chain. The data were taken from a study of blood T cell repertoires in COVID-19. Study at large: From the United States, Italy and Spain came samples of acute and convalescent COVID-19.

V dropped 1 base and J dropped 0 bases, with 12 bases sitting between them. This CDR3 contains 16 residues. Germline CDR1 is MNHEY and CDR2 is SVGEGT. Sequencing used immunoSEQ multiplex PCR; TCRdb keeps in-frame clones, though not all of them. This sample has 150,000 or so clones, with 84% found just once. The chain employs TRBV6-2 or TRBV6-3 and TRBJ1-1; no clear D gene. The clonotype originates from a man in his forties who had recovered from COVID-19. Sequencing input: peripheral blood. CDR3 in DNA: TGTGCCAGCAGTTACTATGCAGAGCGGCTGAACACTGAAGCTTTCTTT. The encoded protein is CASSYYAERLNTEAFF.